This T cell receptor beta chain was documented in a study of CD4 T cells in relation to SARS-CoV-2 and coronaviruses. Comment on this clone: The target antigen is unknown.

The CDR3 loop spans 15 amino acids. Germline V gene lookup returns CDR1 MGHRA and CDR2 YSYEKL. Trimming took 6 bases from V and 3 from J, leaving 18 bases between them. Repertoires were generated with immunoSEQ multiplex PCR, while TCRdb's copy carries only in-frame clones and drops some. The table records approximately 16,000 clones, roughly 85% of them present only once. Before the COVID-19 pandemic, during about 2010-2018, CD4+ T cells were taken from unexposed donors. After roughly ten days of culture, CD4+ T cells were isolated. The TCR originated in a human donor in good health. The genes are TRBV4-1 and TRBJ2-7; the D call may be TRBD1 or TRBD2 (5 bases each). Sequencing used CD4+ T cells from PBMCs, cultured in vitro. In DNA form, the CDR3 reads TGCGCCAGCAGTCCTTCCCGGGACCTTCGCTACGAGCAGTACTTC. It yields the protein CASSPSRDLRYEQYF.